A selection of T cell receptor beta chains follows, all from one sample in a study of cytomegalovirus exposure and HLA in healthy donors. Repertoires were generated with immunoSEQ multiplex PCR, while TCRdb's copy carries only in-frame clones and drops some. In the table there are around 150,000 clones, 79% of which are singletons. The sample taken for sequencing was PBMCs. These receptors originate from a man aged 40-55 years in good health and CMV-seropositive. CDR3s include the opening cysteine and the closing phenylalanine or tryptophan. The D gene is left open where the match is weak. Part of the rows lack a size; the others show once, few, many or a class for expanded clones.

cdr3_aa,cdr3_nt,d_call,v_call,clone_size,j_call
CASKLAGFTDTQYF,TGTGCCAGCAAATTAGCGGGGTTCACAGATACGCAGTATTTT,TRBD2,TRBV7-3,few,TRBJ2-3
CASSARDSTYEQYF,TGTGCCAGCAGCGCTAGGGACAGCACCTACGAGCAGTACTTC,TRBD1,TRBV9,.,TRBJ2-7
CAWGDRETEAFF,TGTGCCTGGGGTGACCGGGAGACTGAAGCTTTCTTT,.,TRBV30,.,TRBJ1-1
CASSAKYTGELFF,TGTGCCAGCAGCGCTAAGTACACCGGGGAGCTGTTTTTT,.,TRBV7-6,.,TRBJ2-2
CASSFRAGGETVYGYTF,TGCGCCAGCAGCTTCAGGGCAGGGGGTGAGACGGTCTATGGCTACACCTTC,TRBD1,TRBV5-1,.,TRBJ1-2
CASSLGGGNTGELFF,TGCGCCAGCAGCTTGGGAGGGGGCAACACCGGGGAGCTGTTTTTT,TRBD1,TRBV5-1,.,TRBJ2-2
CASSPPGTGLNHYGYTF,TGTGCCAGCAGTCCACCCGGGACAGGGTTAAATCACTATGGCTACACCTTC,TRBD1,TRBV28,once,TRBJ1-2
CASSPTSGAYNEQFF,TGTGCCAGCAGTCCGACTAGCGGGGCTTACAATGAGCAGTTCTTC,TRBD2,TRBV7-2,.,TRBJ2-1
CATSRDRTSVLVGYTF,TGTGCCACCAGCAGAGATCGCACGTCAGTTCTTGTTGGCTACACCTTC,.,TRBV15,.,TRBJ1-2
CASSLYQAGGEKLFF,TGCGCCAGCAGCTTGTATCAGGCAGGGGGTGAAAAACTGTTTTTT,TRBD1,TRBV5-1,.,TRBJ1-4
CASNPTGYNEQFF,TGTGCCAGCAACCCGACAGGATACAATGAGCAGTTCTTC,.,TRBV27,.,TRBJ2-1
CASSLDEREETQYF,TGTGCCAGCAGCTTGGATGAGAGAGAAGAGACCCAGTACTTC,.,TRBV5-4,.,TRBJ2-5
CASSYSGRGRTDTQYF,TGTGCCAGCAGTTACTCGGGCAGGGGACGCACAGATACGCAGTATTTT,.,TRBV6-5,.,TRBJ2-3
CASSVLTGGAYGYTF,TGTGCCAGCAGCGTCCTTACAGGGGGCGCCTATGGCTACACCTTC,TRBD1,TRBV5-6,.,TRBJ1-2
CASSLVRGDSGNTIYF,TGTGCCAGCAGCTTAGTTCGCGGCGACTCTGGAAACACCATATATTTT,.,TRBV11-2,.,TRBJ1-3
CASSVAYGYTF,TGTGCCAGCAGCGTGGCCTATGGCTACACCTTC,.,TRBV9,.,TRBJ1-2
CASSEGLAGGEQYF,TGTGCCAGCAGTGAAGGGCTAGCGGGAGGCGAGCAGTACTTC,TRBD2,TRBV6-1,.,TRBJ2-7
CASSFDLDNEQFF,TGTGCTAGCAGCTTCGACTTAGACAATGAGCAGTTCTTC,.,TRBV7-7,.,TRBJ2-1
CAWSTGQVNSPLHF,TGTGCCTGGAGTACGGGACAGGTCAATTCACCCCTCCACTTT,TRBD1,TRBV30,.,TRBJ1-6
CSSSLAKSIVELFF,TGTTCCAGCAGCTTAGCGAAATCGATAGTGGAGCTGTTTTTT,.,TRBV7-9,once,TRBJ2-2
CASSLTGGTQETQYF,TGCGCCAGCAGCTTGACAGGGGGTACCCAAGAGACCCAGTACTTC,TRBD1,TRBV5-1,.,TRBJ2-5
CASSYRGSYEQYF,TGCGCCAGCAGCTACAGGGGATCGTACGAGCAGTACTTC,TRBD1,TRBV5-1,.,TRBJ2-7
CASRRTSPPREQYF,TGTGCCAGCAGACGGACTAGCCCTCCCCGGGAGCAGTACTTC,TRBD2,TRBV27,.,TRBJ2-7
CASSSPTWGDYGYTF,TGTGCCAGCAGCTCCCCGACGTGGGGCGACTATGGCTACACCTTC,.,TRBV11-2,.,TRBJ1-2
CASSAQQETQYF,TGTGCCAGCAGTGCCCAGCAAGAGACCCAGTACTTC,.,TRBV2,.,TRBJ2-5
CASSQDSDRPGRETQYF,TGCGCCAGCAGCCAAGATTCGGACAGGCCGGGGAGAGAGACCCAGTACTTC,TRBD1,TRBV4-1,.,TRBJ2-5
CASGSGVRDTEAFF,TGTGCTAGTGGTTCGGGAGTCCGGGACACTGAAGCTTTCTTT,.,TRBV12-5,.,TRBJ1-1
CAISQPSSLKGEQYF,TGTGCCATCAGTCAACCTAGCTCTCTGAAGGGCGAGCAGTACTTC,.,TRBV10-3,few,TRBJ2-7
CASSLEDGGTDTQYF,TGCGCCAGCAGCTTGGAAGACGGGGGCACAGATACGCAGTATTTT,.,TRBV5-1,.,TRBJ2-3
CASTPGQGRGDEAFF,TGTGCCAGCACCCCAGGGCAGGGGCGAGGGGATGAAGCTTTCTTT,.,TRBV21-1,.,TRBJ1-1
CAWSRGTGEETQYF,TGTGCCTGGAGTAGGGGGACAGGGGAAGAGACCCAGTACTTC,TRBD1,TRBV30,.,TRBJ2-5
CASSSPGTGVNAQFF,TGTGCCAGCAGCTCTCCCGGGACAGGGGTTAATGCGCAGTTCTTC,TRBD1,TRBV11-2,.,TRBJ2-1
CAWSYRGRGELFF,TGTGCCTGGAGTTACAGGGGTCGAGGGGAGCTGTTTTTT,TRBD1,TRBV30,few,TRBJ2-2
CASSYGETAIDTEAFF,TGCGCCAGCAGCTATGGGGAGACGGCCATTGACACTGAAGCTTTCTTT,.,TRBV5-1,.,TRBJ1-1
CASSYFRDSREAFF,TGTGCCAGCAGTTACTTCCGGGACAGCCGTGAAGCTTTCTTT,TRBD1,TRBV6-5,.,TRBJ1-1
CASSPLGGSTDTQYF,TGTGCCAGCAGCCCCTTAGGCGGGAGCACAGATACGCAGTATTTT,.,TRBV7-9,.,TRBJ2-3
CASSLAPGREQFF,TGCGCCAGCAGCTTGGCCCCCGGGAGGGAGCAGTTCTTC,TRBD2,TRBV5-1,.,TRBJ2-1
CASSYLSAGTYEQYF,TGTGCCAGCAGTTACCTCTCGGCGGGCACCTACGAGCAGTACTTC,.,TRBV6-5,once,TRBJ2-7
CASSYSSSQTPGGYTF,TGTGCCAGCAGTTACTCGAGCTCCCAAACCCCTGGTGGCTACACCTTC,.,TRBV6-5,.,TRBJ1-2
CASGGLGYGDTQYF,TGTGCCAGCGGGGGACTAGGTTATGGAGATACGCAGTATTTT,TRBD2,TRBV6-6,.,TRBJ2-3
CASSWRLTGDEQYF,TGTGCCAGCAGCTGGCGACTCACAGGCGACGAGCAGTACTTC,.,TRBV11-2,.,TRBJ2-7
CASSLESSYNSPPHF,TGTGCCAGCAGCTTAGAGAGCTCCTATAATTCACCCCCCCACTTT,.,TRBV5-6,.,TRBJ1-6
CASSDRDRGGYTF,TGTGCCAGCAGTGACCGGGACAGGGGGGGCTACACCTTC,TRBD1,TRBV6-1,few,TRBJ1-2
CASTPDSQETQYF,TGCGCCAGCACCCCGGACAGCCAAGAGACCCAGTACTTC,.,TRBV5-1,.,TRBJ2-5
CASSYHYQETQYF,TGTGCCAGCAGTTACCACTACCAAGAGACCCAGTACTTC,.,TRBV6-5,.,TRBJ2-5
CASRDRSYEQYF,TGTGCCAGCAGGGACAGGAGCTACGAGCAGTACTTC,TRBD1,TRBV2,.,TRBJ2-7
CASSLQGLGGYTF,TGTGCCAGCAGTTTGCAGGGGCTGGGGGGCTACACCTTC,.,TRBV28,.,TRBJ1-2
CASILAGGNEQFF,TGTGCCAGCATACTAGCGGGGGGCAATGAGCAGTTCTTC,TRBD2,TRBV2,few,TRBJ2-1
CASKGQGFLTEAFF,TGTGCCAGTAAAGGGCAGGGCTTTTTAACTGAAGCTTTCTTT,.,TRBV19,.,TRBJ1-1
CASSRDRAGLEYF,TGTGCCAGCAGTCGGGACAGGGCCGGTTTGGAGTACTTC,TRBD1,TRBV6-5,.,TRBJ2-7
CASSVGPAVEQYF,TGTGCCAGCAGCGTAGGGCCTGCGGTCGAGCAGTACTTC,.,TRBV9,.,TRBJ2-7
CASSDRTSWGSSSYNEQFF,TGTGCCAGCAGTGACAGGACTAGTTGGGGATCGAGCTCCTACAATGAGCAGTTCTTC,TRBD2,TRBV6-1,.,TRBJ2-1
CASSQDAQTQYF,TGTGCCAGCAGCCAAGATGCGCAGACCCAGTACTTC,.,TRBV4-2,.,TRBJ2-5
CASSVTRASTDTQYF,TGTGCCAGCAGCGTAACTAGGGCGAGCACAGATACGCAGTATTTT,.,TRBV11-2,once,TRBJ2-3
CASSLNRQGLDSPLHF,TGTGCCAGCAGTTTAAACCGACAGGGGCTGGATTCACCCCTCCACTTT,TRBD1,TRBV28,many,TRBJ1-6
CASSRSGEVQYF,TGTGCCAGCAGCCGCAGCGGGGAGGTGCAGTATTTT,TRBD2,TRBV6-5,once,TRBJ2-3
CASLLAGAYEQYF,TGTGCCAGCTTACTAGCGGGGGCCTACGAGCAGTACTTC,TRBD2,TRBV6-6,.,TRBJ2-7
CASSQPRGDAEQYF,TGCGCCAGCAGCCAGCCCAGGGGTGACGCCGAGCAGTACTTC,.,TRBV4-1,.,TRBJ2-7
CASSPTSGSNEQYF,TGTGCCAGCAGCCCAACTAGCGGGAGTAACGAGCAGTACTTC,TRBD2,TRBV11-2,.,TRBJ2-7